These 3 T cell receptor beta chains were all obtained from the same sample, sequenced in a study of blood T cell repertoires in COVID-19. Sequenced by immunoSEQ multiplex PCR; TCRdb stores in-frame clones only, minus some. The sample records about 210,000 clones, approximately 78% being singletons. Source material: peripheral blood. Receptor source: a woman between 65 and 79 years old with COVID-19, enrolled during active disease.

The sample holds one count of this clone. The chain joins TRBV30 to TRBJ1-4, with D possibly matching TRBD1 (5 bases). Trimming left V 2 bases short and J 8 bases short, with 9 bases between. CDR1 is GTSNPN and CDR2 is SVGIG in the germline V gene (reference sequence). The CDR3 consists of 12 residues. The CDR3 loop is CAWSTRAEKLFF. The CDR3 DNA follows: TGTGCCTGGAGTACCAGGGCGGAAAAACTGTTTTTT.

The V and J genes are TRBV7-9 and TRBJ2-1; TRBD2 matches at 7 bases. Germline lookup yields CDR1 SEHNR and CDR2 FQNEAQ (reference sequence). There are 14 residues in the CDR3. V shed 7 bases, J shed 5 bases, and the junction held 8 bases outside the gene matches. The CDR3 protein is CASTGGKGNNEQFF. The CDR3 nucleotides are TGTGCCAGCACCGGGGGGAAGGGGAACAATGAGCAGTTCTTC.

The J gene is TRBJ2-1, the V gene TRBV6-6; 14 bases line up with TRBD2. The junction had 5 bases not matched to a gene; V was cut back by 2 bases and J by 8 bases. Per germline, CDR1 MNHNY and CDR2 SVGAGI (reference sequence). The CDR3 spans 16 residues. In DNA form, the CDR3 reads TGTGCCAGCAGTTACCCGGGACTAGCGGGAGTCCATGAGCAGTTCTTC. It encodes CASSYPGLAGVHEQFF.